Listed here are 9 T cell receptor beta chains from one sample, sequenced in a study of T cells after yellow fever vaccination. TCRdb re-called the 5' RACE reads through MiXCR, storing one row per CDR3 protein. This table has 150,000 to 200,000 distinct CDR3 sequences, around 7% appearing once. This specimen was CD4+ T cells sorted from PBMCs, taken more than 4 days after the first yellow fever vaccination. These receptors all come from a man between 18 and 29 years old who received the YFV17D yellow fever vaccine.

This clonotype was counted many times. The gene calls are TRBV28 and TRBJ2-3, with 8 positions matching TRBD1. This CDR3 region has 14 residues. Germline V gene sequence: CDR1 MDHEN, CDR2 SYDVKM. V was pared by 5 bases and J by 4 bases, with 5 bases of the junction left unmatched. CDR3 coding DNA: TGTGCCAGCAGTCCCTCGACAGGGGCAGATACGCAGTATTTT. It codes for CASSPSTGADTQYF.

A few counts support this clonotype. V and J are TRBV7-2 and TRBJ2-7; D is perhaps TRBD1 or TRBD2 (7 bases each). Between the trimmed V and J ends, which lost 5 bases and 7 bases, there was a span of 24 bases. This CDR3 is 16 amino acids long. Germline values: CDR1 SGHTA, CDR2 FQGNSA. CDR3 coding DNA: TGTGCCAGCAGCCGACCGTCGGGTGCCAGGGGGGGTGAGCAGTACTTC. Translating it yields CASSRPSGARGGEQYF. The full variable domain, with the rest looked up from reference TRBV7-2 and TRBJ2-7, is GAGVSQSPSNKVTEKGKDVELRCDPISGHTALYWYRQSLGQGLEFLIYFQGNSAPDKSGLPSDRFSAERTGGSVSTLTIQRTQQEDSAVYLCASSRPSGARGGEQYFGPGTRLTVT.

This clonotype was detected a few times. The J gene is TRBJ2-1, the V gene TRBV5-5, with D perhaps given as TRBD1 or TRBD2 (5 bases each). Germline V gene lookup returns CDR1 SGHKS and CDR2 YYEKEE (reference sequence). There are 14 residues in the CDR3. Trimming cost V 4 bases and J 9 bases, with 17 bases left between them. For the CDR3, the DNA is TGTGCCAGCAGCACCCCCCCCGGGGCGGGTGAGCAGTTCTTC. Translated: CASSTPPGAGEQFF.

The sample holds many counts of this clonotype. V usage is TRBV14 and J usage is TRBJ2-3; 11 bases fit TRBD2. Unmatched junction bases numbered 5, after V lost 3 bases and J lost 0 bases. CDR1 is SGHDN, CDR2 FVKESK, per germline. The CDR3 runs 17 residues. CDR3 bases: TGTGCCAGCAGCCATCGGACTAGCGGGTTAAGCACAGATACGCAGTATTTT. Translation: CASSHRTSGLSTDTQYF.

This clonotype was seen repeatedly, ten times or more. This sequence joins TRBV24-1 and TRBJ2-7, with a tentative D call TRBD2 (6 bases). CDR3 size: 15 residues. The germline V gene has CDR1 KGHDR and CDR2 SFDVKD. Trimming stripped 2 bases from V and 2 bases from J, with 12 bases between. The CDR3 DNA sequence: TGTGCCACCAGTGATTGGGGGGAACCGCCCTACGAGCAGTACTTC. Translated, it gives CATSDWGEPPYEQYF.

The V call is TRBV20-1, the J call TRBJ2-3; D gene unclear. The V end was cut by 1 base, the J end by 5 bases, with 4 bases between. Germline CDR1 is DFQATT and CDR2 is SNEGSKA (reference sequence). CDR3 length equals 11 residues. The CDR3 loop reads CSARVVDTQYF. For the CDR3, the DNA is TGCAGTGCTAGAGTGGTAGATACGCAGTATTTT.

This clonotype was picked up many times. The chain carries TRBV20-1 and TRBJ2-2; TRBD2 might be the D (5 bases). V gave up 3 bases and J gave up 3 bases, with 14 bases separating them. Germline loops: CDR1 DFQATT, CDR2 SNEGSKA (reference sequence). The CDR3 sequence is 15 residues long. The CDR3 protein is CSASSPGGYTGELFF. The DNA for the CDR3 is TGCAGTGCTAGTTCCCCAGGAGGTTACACCGGGGAGCTGTTTTTT.

Note on this clonotype: A read error may be the cause here, since a much bigger clone is one base away. The V and J genes are TRBV18 and TRBJ2-5; D is uncertain. The CDR3 length is 11 residues. The germline CDR1 and CDR2 sequences are KGHSH and LQKENI. The CDR3 region has the DNA TGTGCCGGCTCACCAATGGAGACCCAGTACTTC. This sequence encodes CAGSPMETQYF.

This clonotype occurred a few times. J is TRBJ2-3 and V is TRBV20-1; TRBD2 agrees at 7 bases. This CDR3 is built from 13 residues. Germline values: CDR1 DFQATT, CDR2 SNEGSKA (reference sequence). CDR3 DNA: TGCAGGGTACTAGCGCCTAGCACAGATACGCAGTATTTT. As protein: CRVLAPSTDTQYF.